This T cell receptor beta chain was identified during a study of long-term antiretroviral therapy in people with HIV. United States facilities provided treatment to all participants with HIV. Overall study findings and caveats: Post-ART, diversity grew, though it stayed under transplant donor control levels.

A remark on this clone: Antigen unknown.

Running of the v3.0 immunoSEQ assay took place at survey level. Sequencing was intended to reach about 35,000-50,000 T-cell genomes per sample. Libraries were prepared by immunoSEQ multiplex PCR; TCRdb keeps only in-frame clonotypes and omits some of them. The profile shows 30,000 to 40,000 clones, 90% to 95% of them singletons. The TCR sequence derives from a woman aged 45-60 years with HIV. Sequencing was performed on unsorted PBMCs, taken approximately 5 years after starting antiretroviral therapy.

As DNA, the CDR3 is TGTGCCATCAGTGAGTTCGGACAGGGATACGAGCAGTACTTC. This gives the protein CAISEFGQGYEQYF. This sequence joins TRBV10-3 and TRBJ2-7; TRBD1 matches at 8 bases. Looked up from germline, CDR1 is ENHRY and CDR2 is SYGVKD. This CDR3 is 14 amino acids long. The V and J ends lost 1 base and 4 bases, in that order; junction bases with no gene match: 3.